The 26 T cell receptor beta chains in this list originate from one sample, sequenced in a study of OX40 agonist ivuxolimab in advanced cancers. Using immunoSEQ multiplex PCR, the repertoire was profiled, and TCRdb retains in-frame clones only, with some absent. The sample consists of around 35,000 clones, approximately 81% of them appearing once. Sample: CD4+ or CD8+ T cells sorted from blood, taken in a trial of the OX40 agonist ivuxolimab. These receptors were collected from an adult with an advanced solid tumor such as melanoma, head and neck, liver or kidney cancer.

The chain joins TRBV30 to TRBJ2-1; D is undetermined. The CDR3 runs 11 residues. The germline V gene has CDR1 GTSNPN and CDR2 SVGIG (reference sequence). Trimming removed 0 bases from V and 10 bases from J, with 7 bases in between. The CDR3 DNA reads TGTGCCTGGAGTGTACGAGGAGAGCAGTTCTTC. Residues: CAWSVRGEQFF.

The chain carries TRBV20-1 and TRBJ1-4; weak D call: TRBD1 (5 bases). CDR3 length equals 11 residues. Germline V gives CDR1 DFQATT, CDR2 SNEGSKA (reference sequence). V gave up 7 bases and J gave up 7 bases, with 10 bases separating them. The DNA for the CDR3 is TGCAGTGTTAACGGGGCTGAAAAACTGTTTTTT. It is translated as CSVNGAEKLFF.

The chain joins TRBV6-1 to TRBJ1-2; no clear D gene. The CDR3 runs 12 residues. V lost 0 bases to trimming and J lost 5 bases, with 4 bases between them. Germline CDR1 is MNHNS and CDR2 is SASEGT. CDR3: CASSEATYGYTF. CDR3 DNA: TGTGCCAGCAGTGAAGCAACTTATGGCTACACCTTC.

The CDR3: CASSLVGIRSGELFF. The CDR3 DNA sequence: TGTGCCAGCAGTTTAGTCGGGATCCGTTCCGGGGAGCTGTTTTTT. The chain links TRBV28 to TRBJ2-2; possibly TRBD2 for D (5 bases). Looked up from germline, CDR1 is MDHEN and CDR2 is SYDVKM. This CDR3 contains 15 residues. V dropped 2 bases and J dropped 6 bases, with 13 bases sitting between them.

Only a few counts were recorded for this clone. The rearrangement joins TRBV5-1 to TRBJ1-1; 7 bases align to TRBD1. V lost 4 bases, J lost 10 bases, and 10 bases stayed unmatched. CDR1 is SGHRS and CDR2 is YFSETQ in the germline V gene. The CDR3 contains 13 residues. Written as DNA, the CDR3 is TGCGCCAGCAGCACGACAGGGACCGAGGGAGCTTTCTTT. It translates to CASSTTGTEGAFF.

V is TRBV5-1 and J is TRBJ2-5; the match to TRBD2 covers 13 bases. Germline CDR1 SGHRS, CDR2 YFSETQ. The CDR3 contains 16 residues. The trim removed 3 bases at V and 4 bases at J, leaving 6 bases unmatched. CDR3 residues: CASSSTSGGISETQYF. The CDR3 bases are TGCGCCAGCAGCTCGACTAGCGGGGGGATATCAGAGACCCAGTACTTC. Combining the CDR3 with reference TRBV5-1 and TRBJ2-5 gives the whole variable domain KAGVTQTPRYLIKTRGQQVTLSCSPISGHRSVSWYQQTPGQGLQFLFEYFSETQRNKGNFPGRFSGRQFSNSRSEMNVSTLELGDSALYLCASSSTSGGISETQYFGPGTRLLVL.

CDR3 sequence reads: CSVRDTGELFF. The CDR3 bases are TGCAGCGTTCGGGACACCGGGGAGCTGTTTTTT. The gene calls are TRBV29-1 and TRBJ2-2; D remains ambiguous. The CDR3 covers 11 residues. CDR1 SQVTM and CDR2 ANQGSEA come from the germline V gene. V shed 5 bases and J shed 3 bases, with 4 bases lying between them.

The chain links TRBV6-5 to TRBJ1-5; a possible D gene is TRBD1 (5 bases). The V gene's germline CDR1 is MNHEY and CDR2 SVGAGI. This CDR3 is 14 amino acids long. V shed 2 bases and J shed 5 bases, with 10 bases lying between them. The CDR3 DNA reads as TGTGCCAGCAGTTACGCCCGGGGGGATCAGCCCCAGCATTTT. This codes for CASSYARGDQPQHF.

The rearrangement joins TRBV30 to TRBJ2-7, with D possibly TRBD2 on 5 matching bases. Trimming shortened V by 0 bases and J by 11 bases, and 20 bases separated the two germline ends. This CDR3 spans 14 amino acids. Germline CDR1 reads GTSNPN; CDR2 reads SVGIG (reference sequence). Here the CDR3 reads CAWSVKAAAPGKYF. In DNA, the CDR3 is TGTGCCTGGAGTGTTAAAGCGGCAGCGCCGGGGAAGTACTTC.

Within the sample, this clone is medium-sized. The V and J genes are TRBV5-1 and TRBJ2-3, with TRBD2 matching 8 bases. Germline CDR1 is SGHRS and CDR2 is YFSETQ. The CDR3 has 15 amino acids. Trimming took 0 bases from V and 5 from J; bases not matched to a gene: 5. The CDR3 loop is CASSLEAGGKDTQYF. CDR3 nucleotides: TGCGCCAGCAGCTTGGAGGCGGGGGGCAAAGATACGCAGTATTTT.

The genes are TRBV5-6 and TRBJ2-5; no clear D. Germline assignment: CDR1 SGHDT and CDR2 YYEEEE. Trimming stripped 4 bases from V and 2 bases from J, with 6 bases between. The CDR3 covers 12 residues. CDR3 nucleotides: TGTGCCAGCAGCCTTTTACAAGAGACCCAGTACTTC. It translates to CASSLLQETQYF.

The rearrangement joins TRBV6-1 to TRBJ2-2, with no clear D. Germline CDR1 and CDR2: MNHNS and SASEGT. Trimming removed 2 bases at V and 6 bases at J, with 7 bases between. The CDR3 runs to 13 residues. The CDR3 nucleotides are TGTGCCAGCAGTGAATTTAGGGCCGGGGAGCTGTTTTTT. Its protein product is CASSEFRAGELFF.

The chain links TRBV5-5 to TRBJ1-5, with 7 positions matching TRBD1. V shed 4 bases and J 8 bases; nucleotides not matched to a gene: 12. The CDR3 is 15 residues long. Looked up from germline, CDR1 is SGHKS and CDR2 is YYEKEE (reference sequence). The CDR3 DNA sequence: TGTGCCAGCAGCGAAGGGAGGGGGCGGTGGGAGCCCCAGCATTTT. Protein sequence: CASSEGRGRWEPQHF.

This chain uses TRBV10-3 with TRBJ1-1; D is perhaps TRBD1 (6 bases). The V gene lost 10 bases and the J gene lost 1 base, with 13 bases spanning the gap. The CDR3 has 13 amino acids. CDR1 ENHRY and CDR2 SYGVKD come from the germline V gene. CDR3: CATGWGANTEAFF. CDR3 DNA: TGTGCCACCGGATGGGGGGCGAACACTGAAGCTTTCTTT.

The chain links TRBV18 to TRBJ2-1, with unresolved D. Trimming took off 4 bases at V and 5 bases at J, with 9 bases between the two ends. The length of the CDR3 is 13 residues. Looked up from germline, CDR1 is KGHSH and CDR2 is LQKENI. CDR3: CASSQGNNNEQFF. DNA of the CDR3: TGTGCCAGCTCACAGGGTAATAACAATGAGCAGTTCTTC.

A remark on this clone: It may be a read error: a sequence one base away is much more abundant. CDR3 sequence: CASSFARAHGHTF. DNA for the CDR3: TGTGCCAGCAGCTTTGCCCGAGCCCATGGCCACACCTTC. The chain is built from TRBV7-9 and TRBJ1-2; D call uncertain. The germline V gene encodes CDR1 SEHNR and CDR2 FQNEAQ (reference sequence). This CDR3 region has 13 residues. Using reference TRBV7-9 and TRBJ1-2 for the parts outside the CDR3, the full variable domain is DTGVSQNPRHKITKRGQNVTFRCDPISEHNRLYWYRQTLGQGPEFLTYFQNEAQLEKSRLLSDRFSAERPKGSFSTLEIQRTEQGDSAMYLCASSFARAHGHTFGSGTRLTVV.

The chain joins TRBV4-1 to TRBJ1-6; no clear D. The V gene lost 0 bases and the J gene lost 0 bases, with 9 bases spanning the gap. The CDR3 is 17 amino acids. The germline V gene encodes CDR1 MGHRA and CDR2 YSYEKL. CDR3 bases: TGCGCCAGCAGCCAAGATCCACAGAGCTCCTATAATTCACCCCTCCACTTT. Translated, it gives CASSQDPQSSYNSPLHF.

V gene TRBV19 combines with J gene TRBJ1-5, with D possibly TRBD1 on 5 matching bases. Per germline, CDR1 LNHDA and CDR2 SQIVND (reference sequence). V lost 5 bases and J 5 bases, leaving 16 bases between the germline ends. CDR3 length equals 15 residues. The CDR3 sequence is CASSDSQFIDQPQHF. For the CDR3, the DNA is TGTGCCAGTAGTGACAGTCAGTTCATCGATCAGCCCCAGCATTTT.

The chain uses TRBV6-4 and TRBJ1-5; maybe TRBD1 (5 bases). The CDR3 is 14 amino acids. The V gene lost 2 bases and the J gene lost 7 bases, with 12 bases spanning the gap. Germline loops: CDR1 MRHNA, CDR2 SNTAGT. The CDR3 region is CASSDEWGRQPQHF. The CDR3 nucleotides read TGTGCCAGCAGTGACGAGTGGGGCCGGCAGCCCCAGCATTTT.

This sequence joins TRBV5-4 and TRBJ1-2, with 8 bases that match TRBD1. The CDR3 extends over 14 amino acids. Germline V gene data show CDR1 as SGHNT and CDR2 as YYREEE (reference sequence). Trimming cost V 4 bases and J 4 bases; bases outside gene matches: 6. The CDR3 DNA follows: TGTGCCAGCAGCGTCGGACAGGGATTCTATGGCTACACCTTC. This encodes CASSVGQGFYGYTF.

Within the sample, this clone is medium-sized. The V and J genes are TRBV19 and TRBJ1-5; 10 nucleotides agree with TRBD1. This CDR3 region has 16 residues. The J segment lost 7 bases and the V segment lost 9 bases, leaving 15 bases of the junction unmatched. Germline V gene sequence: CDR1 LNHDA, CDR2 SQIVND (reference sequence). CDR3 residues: CASRQGALTPGQPQHF. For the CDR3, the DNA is TGTGCCAGCAGACAGGGGGCGTTGACTCCAGGGCAGCCCCAGCATTTT.

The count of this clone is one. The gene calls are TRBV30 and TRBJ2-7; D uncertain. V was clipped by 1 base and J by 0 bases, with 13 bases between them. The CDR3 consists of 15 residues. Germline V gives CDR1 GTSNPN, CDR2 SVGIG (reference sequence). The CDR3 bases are TGTGCCTGGAGTGGGCCCGGTCGCCTCTCCTACGAGCAGTACTTC. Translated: CAWSGPGRLSYEQYF. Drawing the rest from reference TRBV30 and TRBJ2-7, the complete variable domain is SQTIHQWPATLVQPVGSPLSLECTVEGTSNPNLYWYRQAAGRGLQLLFYSVGIGQISSEVPQNLSASRPQDRQFILSSKKLLLSDSGFYLCAWSGPGRLSYEQYFGPGTRLTVT.

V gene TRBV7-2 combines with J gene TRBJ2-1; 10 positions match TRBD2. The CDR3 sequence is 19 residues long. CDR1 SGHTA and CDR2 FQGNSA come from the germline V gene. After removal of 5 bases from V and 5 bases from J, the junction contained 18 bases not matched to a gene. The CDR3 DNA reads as TGTGCCAGCAGCCCCCAACCCGGGACTAGCGACCTCTGGGACAATGAGCAGTTCTTC. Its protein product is CASSPQPGTSDLWDNEQFF.

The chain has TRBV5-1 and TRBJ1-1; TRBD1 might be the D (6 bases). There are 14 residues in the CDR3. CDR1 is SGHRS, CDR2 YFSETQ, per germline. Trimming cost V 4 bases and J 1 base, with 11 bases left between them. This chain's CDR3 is CASSNPGQNTEAFF. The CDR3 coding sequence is TGCGCCAGCAGCAATCCGGGACAGAACACTGAAGCTTTCTTT.

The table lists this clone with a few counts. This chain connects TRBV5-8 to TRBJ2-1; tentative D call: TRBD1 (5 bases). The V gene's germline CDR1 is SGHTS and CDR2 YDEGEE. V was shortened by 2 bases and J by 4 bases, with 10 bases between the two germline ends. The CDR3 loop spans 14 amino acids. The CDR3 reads CASSLGVRYNEQFF. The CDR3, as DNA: TGTGCCAGCAGCTTAGGGGTTAGGTACAATGAGCAGTTCTTC.

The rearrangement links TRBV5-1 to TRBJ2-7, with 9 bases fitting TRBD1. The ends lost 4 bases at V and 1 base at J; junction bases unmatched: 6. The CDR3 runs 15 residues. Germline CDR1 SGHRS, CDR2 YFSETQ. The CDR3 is CASSLLGTGSYEQYF. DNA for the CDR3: TGCGCCAGCAGCCTGCTGGGGACAGGGTCCTACGAGCAGTACTTC.